This T cell receptor beta chain was identified in a study of memory CD4+ T cells and cytomegalovirus serostatus. Libraries were prepared by immunoSEQ multiplex PCR; TCRdb keeps only in-frame clonotypes and omits some of them. Seen here are approximately 44,000 clones, approximately 82% observed once, and the top ten hold more than 1.5%. The trim removed 6 bases at V and 4 bases at J, leaving 10 bases unmatched. Germline V gives CDR1 MNHNY, CDR2 SVGAGI (reference sequence). This CDR3 comprises 15 residues. Single viable CD3+CD4+CD8-CD45RO+ cells were sorted as the memory CD4+ T cells. This rearrangement joins TRBV6-6 to TRBJ2-7; 9 nucleotides match TRBD1. The specimen was memory CD4+ T cells from blood. The clonotype comes from an adult in good health and CMV-seronegative. CDR3 loop: CASSPGGQGMYEQYF. Written as DNA, the CDR3 is TGTGCCAGCAGCCCCGGGGGACAGGGAATGTACGAGCAGTACTTC.